These T cell receptor beta chains were read from a single sample in a study of shared clonotypes between healthy human individuals. Clones were sequenced by immunoSEQ multiplex PCR, and TCRdb holds only the in-frame ones, with some missing. The repertoire holds roughly 2 million clones, with 90% to 95% as singletons. Sequencing used naive CD4+ T cells sorted from blood. The receptor set was obtained from a young man in good health. Both conserved end residues are part of each CDR3. The D gene is left open where the match is weak. Clone size is stated in some rows and not others, as once, few, many or a class when expanded.

j_gene	d_gene	abundance	v_gene	len	CDR3nt	CDR3aa
TRBJ2-7	TRBD2	once	TRBV25-1	16	TGTGCCAGCAGTTACTTTTCAAAGCGGGGAACCTACGAGCAGTACTTC	CASSYFSKRGTYEQYF
TRBJ2-1	TRBD2	once	TRBV6-5	15	TGTGCCAGCAACGAAATAGCGGGAGGGCAAAATGAGCAGTTCTTC	CASNEIAGGQNEQFF
TRBJ1-1	.	.	TRBV20-1	10	TGCAGTGCTAAGGGGCTTGGAGCTTTCTTT	CSAKGLGAFF
TRBJ2-5	.	once	TRBV9	13	TGTGCCAGCAGCGTAGACCCCTTGAGGGAGCAGTACTTC	CASSVDPLREQYF
TRBJ1-6	.	.	TRBV6-1	15	TGTGCCAGCAGCCAGTACCCGGGGGCCGGATCACCCCTCCACTTT	CASSQYPGAGSPLHF
TRBJ1-6	.	.	TRBV6-1	15	TGTGCCAGCAGTGGGGGGATCCTTACTTCCTCACCCCTCCACTTT	CASSGGILTSSPLHF
TRBJ1-6	.	.	TRBV7-9	16	TGTGCCAGCAGCTTAGAAAGGAGCCTGGGAAATTCACCCCTCCACTTT	CASSLERSLGNSPLHF
TRBJ1-6	.	.	TRBV4-1	16	TGCGCCAGCAGCCAAGCAGGGAGCTCCTATAATTCACCCCTCCACTTT	CASSQAGSSYNSPLHF
TRBJ1-1	.	.	TRBV10-3	14	TGTGCCACATGGCGCGGGGGACCGAACACTGAAGCTTTCTTT	CATWRGGPNTEAFF
TRBJ2-3	TRBD2	once	TRBV10-2	16	TGCGCCAGCAGCCCTGGGGAGCGGGGGGGCACAGATACGCAGTATTTT	CASSPGERGGTDTQYF
TRBJ1-2	TRBD1	.	TRBV29-1	15	TGCAGCGTTGAAGGGGGGTCAGGGGGCGTCTATGGCTACACCTTC	CSVEGGSGGVYGYTF
TRBJ2-5	TRBD1	.	TRBV19	17	TGTGCCAGTAGTCTCGGCCCCGGGACAGATTTGGGAGAGACCCAGTACTTC	CASSLGPGTDLGETQYF
TRBJ2-6	.	.	TRBV11-2	15	TGTGCCAGCAGCTTAGGAGGGTTTGGGGCCAACGTCCTGACTTTC	CASSLGGFGANVLTF
TRBJ1-4	.	few	TRBV10-3	13	TGTGCCAGCAAAGAGTCAACTGATGAAAAACTGTTTTTT	CASKESTDEKLFF
TRBJ2-1	.	.	TRBV5-1	14	TGCGCCAGCAGCTTGGCCGACTATAGGAATGAGCAGTTCTTC	CASSLADYRNEQFF
TRBJ2-1	.	.	TRBV2	10	TGTGCCAGCGGGGTAGTCGAGCAGTTCTTC	CASGVVEQFF
TRBJ2-2	TRBD1	.	TRBV10-1	14	TGCGCCAGTGCCGGGACAGGGTTAACCGGGGAGCTGTTTTTT	CASAGTGLTGELFF
TRBJ1-2	TRBD1	.	TRBV29-1	12	TGCAGCGTTCGACAGGGGGCGGACGGCTACACCTTC	CSVRQGADGYTF